This T cell receptor beta chain was identified during a study of post-analysis software for immune sequencing data (dated by TCRdb to the mid-2010s). A note on the overall study: The recorded disease courses included relapsing-remitting, secondary progressive and progressive-relapsing multiple sclerosis, and some patients had no subtype annotation. The patient repertoires were set against about 12 previously published healthy control repertoires from donors whose ages ranged from roughly 6 to 27 years. A subset of samples was prepared in parallel using single-end sample barcoding, then pooled and co-amplified after Illumina adapter ligation.

What the work shows at the level of the full study, not this receptor alone: Significantly higher frequencies in patients than in controls were found for a few TRBV segments, including TRBV5-6, TRBV5-1 and TRBV20-1. When samples were clustered directly using the F measure, samples prepared in the same batch co-clustered strongly, which prompted a batch-effect correction. The multiple sclerosis patient group was slightly younger than the control group. Significantly lower normalized Chao1 diversity was found in multiple sclerosis patients than in controls, suggesting substantial peripheral T-cell clonal expansion.

Worth noting for this clonotype: The antigen it binds to is not known. No base-level quality is on record; no much larger clone is a single base apart.

To demonstrate the VDJtools post-analysis software, TCR beta repertoires were profiled from the peripheral blood of about 14 young patients with multiple sclerosis. The patients with multiple sclerosis were children and adolescents between roughly 6 and 17 years of age. In the germline V gene, CDR1 corresponds to SGDLS and CDR2 to YYNGEE. There are 14 amino acids in the CDR3, from cysteine to phenylalanine inclusive. The kept DNA is CDR3 alone, 42 bases in frame from the first base. V drops 3 bases and J drops 2 bases, leaving 11 bases in between. The method behind the library was PCR. For sequencing, an Illumina HiSeq 2500 was employed. Unique molecular identifiers were incorporated into TCR beta cDNA libraries to reduce PCR and sequencing biases. Some 500,000 cDNA molecules were obtained for every 1 to 10 million input T cells, so each molecule roughly corresponded to one T cell. The patient libraries were prepared and sequenced using the same protocol as the earlier healthy control dataset. Samples belonging to the same batch were prepared together, multiplexed and sequenced on a shared HiSeq lane. Concerning the study's data processing: Raw barcoded reads were processed with MIGEC, and single-read molecular identifier groups were discarded before consensus assembly and CDR3 extraction. Clonotype tables were post-analysed with VDJtools, normalizing diversity by down-sampling all datasets to the smallest sample size. In repertoire overlap clustering, CDR3 amino acid sequences, but not nucleotide sequences, were matched to correct batch-related cross-sample contamination. TCRdb ran its own pipeline on the public reads, namely fastp trimming at Q25 and MiXCR clone calling, and kept in-frame beta chains. Rows matching on CDR3 protein sequence are summarized as one entry with the most common DNA and genes. TCRdb's processing, not the study's, gives the V and J calls here. This sample lists about 620,000 distinct CDR3 sequences; roughly 45% were detected once. About 1.5% of the sample is taken by the ten largest.

The receptor was derived from a girl between 5 and 17 years old with multiple sclerosis. The chain couples TRBV9 to TRBJ2-5; the D region possibly corresponds to TRBD2 (6 bases align). The material sequenced was blood. The encoded CDR3 is CASSETGLQETQYF. The DNA reads as follows: TGTGCCAGCAGCGAGACGGGACTGCAAGAGACCCAGTACTTC.